Shown below are 15 T cell receptor beta chains from a single sample sequenced in a study of T cell responses to AZD1222 COVID-19 vaccine. The assay was immunoSEQ multiplex PCR, and TCRdb's table has in-frame clones only and misses some. The repertoire has 95,000 to 150,000 clones, 70% to 90% of them found once; the top ten carry roughly 5%. The input for sequencing was peripheral blood, taken on day 0 of AZD1222 vaccination. The source is an adult in good health.

The DNA for the CDR3 is TGTGCCAGCGGCCAGGGGACCTACGAGCAGTACTTC. Encoded protein: CASGQGTYEQYF. The chain employs TRBV6-2 or TRBV6-3 and TRBJ2-7; D is perhaps TRBD1 (6 bases). The CDR3 runs to 12 residues. Germline lookup yields CDR1 MNHEY and CDR2 SVGEGT. V was trimmed by 8 bases and J by 2 bases, leaving 10 bases between them.

The V call is TRBV25-1, the J call TRBJ1-2; D perhaps matches TRBD1 (6 bases). Trimming took off 8 bases at V and 6 bases at J, with 7 bases between the two ends. CDR1 MGHDK and CDR2 SYGVNS come from the germline V gene. The CDR3 runs 10 residues. CDR3 residues: CASEGDGYTF. In DNA, the CDR3 is TGTGCCAGCGAGGGGGATGGCTACACCTTC.

The chain links TRBV7-8 to TRBJ2-1; no clear D. Germline CDR1 and CDR2: SGHVS and FQNEAQ. V shed 4 bases and J shed 5 bases, with 18 bases lying between them. The CDR3 is 16 amino acids. The CDR3 here is CASSSYRASAHNEQFF. CDR3 sequence (DNA): TGTGCCAGCAGCTCCTATAGGGCCTCCGCCCACAATGAGCAGTTCTTC.

J is TRBJ1-1 and V is TRBV6-5; possible D gene TRBD1, 5 bases. The CDR3 contains 15 residues. The V end lost 8 bases, the J end lost 4 bases, and 20 bases lay between the germline ends. CDR1 is MNHEY and CDR2 is SVGAGI in the germline V gene. CDR3 region: CASPGAGSRVTEAFF. In DNA form, the CDR3 reads TGTGCCAGCCCCGGGGCGGGGTCCAGGGTCACTGAAGCTTTCTTT.

V gene TRBV4-3 combines with J gene TRBJ2-7; D tentatively reads TRBD1 or TRBD2 (6 bases each). This CDR3 comprises 17 residues. CDR1 LGHNA and CDR2 YSLEER come from the germline V gene. V dropped 3 bases and J dropped 3 bases, with 21 bases sitting between them. For the CDR3, the DNA is TGCGCCAGCAGCCAGTGGAGGGGGATCCTAGGGGACTACGAGCAGTACTTC. The encoded protein is CASSQWRGILGDYEQYF.

The gene calls are TRBV28 and TRBJ1-5; tentative D call: TRBD1 (6 bases). Germline V lookup: CDR1 MDHEN, CDR2 SYDVKM. V lost 8 bases and J lost 4, with 9 bases in between. The CDR3 runs to 12 residues. DNA for the CDR3: TGTGCCAGCGTCGGGACAAATCAGCCCCAGCATTTT. It yields the protein CASVGTNQPQHF.

V and J are TRBV19 and TRBJ2-4; D gene unclear. Germline CDR1 is LNHDA and CDR2 is SQIVND (reference sequence). The CDR3 extends over 9 amino acids. The CDR3: CAVPGIQYF. The CDR3 coding sequence is TGTGCAGTCCCTGGTATTCAGTACTTC.

To note about this clone: The same CDR3 can be traced to other DNA sequences in this sample. This chain links TRBV6-5 with TRBJ1-6; no clear D gene. Germline lookup yields CDR1 MNHEY and CDR2 SVGAGI. Trimming shortened V by 6 bases and J by 7 bases, and 10 bases separated the two germline ends. This CDR3 region has 13 residues. The CDR3 DNA reads TGTGCCAGCAGCAGCCGGGAAAATTCACCCCTCCACTTT. Protein sequence: CASSSRENSPLHF.

J is TRBJ2-3 and V is TRBV4-3; the D is unclear. V lost 1 base and J 7 bases, leaving 12 bases between the germline ends. In germline, CDR1 is LGHNA, CDR2 YSLEER. This CDR3 contains 14 residues. CDR3 bases: TGCGCCAGCAGCCAAGGGGTCAGCGCCTATACGCAGTATTTT. It specifies CASSQGVSAYTQYF.

The V and J genes are TRBV19 and TRBJ2-5; 7 bases match TRBD1. This CDR3 region has 15 residues. Germline CDR1 is LNHDA and CDR2 is SQIVND (reference sequence). V trimming: 2 bases; J trimming: 4 bases; junction bases outside the gene matches: 7. Here the CDR3 DNA reads TGTGCCAGTAGTATACTTAGACAGGGAACAGAGACCCAGTACTTC. This gives the protein CASSILRQGTETQYF.

DNA of the CDR3: TGTGCCAGCAGCCGAACACAGGGTTCACCCCTCCACTTT. Translated, it gives CASSRTQGSPLHF. The rearrangement links TRBV14 to TRBJ1-6, with TRBD1 as a possible D gene (6 bases). The CDR3 is 13 residues long. V was clipped by 4 bases and J by 9 bases, with 10 bases between them. CDR1 and CDR2 (germline): SGHDN, FVKESK.

The CDR3 DNA follows: TGTGCCAGCAGCTCCCCCTACGATACGCAGTATTTT. Encoded protein: CASSSPYDTQYF. V gene TRBV7-3 combines with J gene TRBJ2-3; no clear D gene. The germline V gene encodes CDR1 SGHTA and CDR2 FQGTGA. Trimming cost V 4 bases and J 6 bases, with 8 bases left between them. This CDR3 is 12 amino acids long.

This clone was observed a handful of times. This chain links TRBV18 with TRBJ2-1, with D uncertain. The CDR3 has 13 amino acids. CDR1 and CDR2 from the germline V gene are KGHSH and LQKENI. V was pared by 2 bases and J by 6 bases, with 8 bases between. This CDR3 is CASSPMRTNEQFF. CDR3 DNA sequence: TGTGCCAGCTCACCAATGAGGACCAATGAGCAGTTCTTC.

V and J are TRBV12-3 or TRBV12-4 and TRBJ1-5, with D perhaps matching TRBD1 (6 bases). V was trimmed by 7 bases and J by 3 bases, leaving 10 bases between them. This CDR3 has 13 residues. The CDR3 is CASTAGANQPQHF. The CDR3 DNA is TGTGCCAGCACCGCGGGGGCCAATCAGCCCCAGCATTTT.

V gene TRBV2 combines with J gene TRBJ1-4; 7 nucleotides agree with TRBD1. The V and J ends lost 6 bases and 10 bases, in that order; junction bases with no gene match: 5. The CDR3 sequence is 12 residues long. The germline V gene encodes CDR1 SNHLY and CDR2 FYNNEI. For the CDR3, the DNA is TGTGCCAGCAGGCCAGGGGGGGTAAAACTGTTTTTT. This sequence encodes CASRPGGVKLFF.